This entry is about one T cell receptor (beta chain). Its antigen is currently not known. No base quality information exists; no much larger clone differs at one position. The data derive from a study of cytomegalovirus exposure and HLA in healthy donors (dated by TCRdb to about 2017). A note on the overall study: An earlier analysis of around 600 of the donors reported approximately 270 Gb of sequence data and 120 million or so unique TCR beta sequences from 190 million or so T cells. In a later analysis, previously published TCR beta repertoires from 550 to 700 donors were re-analyzed and high-resolution HLA genotyping was added so that TCR occurrence patterns could be studied. Alongside the repertoire data, information on donor age, sex, ethnicity and CMV serostatus was compiled. The genetic ancestry cluster associated with self-reported Caucasian donors included approximately 85% of the approximately 400 genotyped donors. The study aimed to test whether signatures of past pathogen exposure could be identified by cataloging public T cell receptors. Because of strong linkage in the cohort, 4 to 6 DR-DQ haplotypes were treated as single units for association and clustering. Every repertoire in the discovery cohort had been generated on one and the same sequencing platform. The later analysis used no new phenotypic data to find candidate immune exposures, relying instead on TCR beta sequences and their occurrence across donors. An earlier analysis of around 580 of the donors used high-throughput TCR beta sequencing to judge whether each TCR beta V gene segment behaved as functional or pseudogenic. Typing coverage varied by locus: 629-630 donors for A, B, C, DRB1 and DQB1; some 520 for DQA1; approximately 610 for DPA1; under 490 for DPB1. The T cell repertoires of 550 to 850 subjects were profiled by immunosequencing and related to cytomegalovirus serostatus. To predict cytomegalovirus infection status, the study brought together high-throughput TCR immunosequencing, statistical association of individual TCRs with disease status, and machine learning. Among 398 genotyped donors of the cohort, an average of about 240,000 unique TCR beta nucleotide sequences was sequenced per donor, of which approximately 19% were non-productive. Both class I and class II loci were covered by HLA typing, at four-digit resolution. A separate validation cohort of over 95 different subjects was used in addition to the roughly 620-subject first cohort. A later genetic analysis took genome-wide SNP genotypes for about three fifths of the 666 donors and used that subset as a discovery cohort. An early release that covered 500 to 800 HLA-typed donors contained 300 to 350 gigabases of sequencing data and tens of millions of unique TCR sequences. Points the paper makes about the study in general: Because counts were too low, about 15 rarely observed V segments, including chromosome 9 orphons, were left out of the earlier analysis of approximately 580 of the donors. Most TCR sequences were seen in very few donors, while some public TCRs were found in many individuals. A further reported finding was that TCR beta sequences accurately predicted the HLA-A and HLA-B alleles for most subjects in the first cohort. The only immune exposure information available for the cohort was CMV serostatus. Compared with the 666-donor mean, donors in an Asian-associated ancestry cluster had fewer N-insertions in productive TCRs, according to a later genetic analysis. Cytomegalovirus status was reported to be diagnosed by the classifier with high specificity and sensitivity in both the original and validation cohorts. In a later analysis, the rate of TCR association differed among HLA loci, with DRB1 alleles having the most associated TCRs and HLA-C alleles having the fewest. Linkage disequilibrium might explain the correlated functional status among segregating V segments, but an unknown experimental factor could not be excluded. The cohort was sequenced for TCR beta chains only, and without alpha or paired-chain data the features that could be detected were limited. A later analysis reported that several top co-occurrence clusters appeared linked to parvovirus B19, influenza, CMV and Epstein-Barr virus. In an earlier analysis of around 600 of the donors, most TCR beta V segments appeared in productive rearrangements about 90% or about 30% of the time, broadly matching IMGT annotations. A cluster of highly shared sequence variants was judged likely to be a technical artifact of the sequencing pipeline. Specific HLA alleles were associated with roughly 16,000 TCR beta sequences at a false discovery rate of 0.05 in a later analysis. In a later analysis, HLA-associated TCR beta chains showed more clonal expansion and lower generation probabilities than non-associated chains that were equally common. The 87-base-pair reads could not distinguish some IMGT-functional V segments, including TRBV6-2 and TRBV6-3, so those segments were excluded. Sequencing depth was assumed to be roughly uniform across donors in the presence/absence analyses, though that assumption may not hold. In a later genetic analysis, a missense DCLRE1C variant was associated with V-gene and J-gene trimming of TCR beta chains, and the association was replicated in an independent cohort. The authors suggested that the approach could potentially be extended to other disease states and immunological phenotypes. A few of the identified cytomegalovirus-associated TCR beta chains were confirmed in vitro to be specific for cytomegalovirus antigens. Most CMV-associated TCR beta chains appeared to be HLA-restricted in a later analysis, and the HLA associations seemed to be driven largely by CMV exposure. Assigning TCR associations to individual alleles was difficult when HLA alleles, especially DR and DQ, strongly co-occurred. A total of fewer than 200 TCR beta chains were listed by the study as associated with cytomegalovirus. Because HLA typing was unavailable for some donors at each locus, only the typed subset was used in association tests.

The library was generated by the immunoSEQ multiplex PCR assay. A mixture of 60 forward primers for TCR Vbeta segments and 13 reverse primers for TCR Jbeta segments was used in the multiplex PCR. Amplification of the CDR3 region of rearranged TCR beta genes was performed with a multiplex PCR assay on genomic DNA. The amplified TCR beta libraries were sequenced on the Illumina HiSeq System as 87-base-pair reads. As for how the authors treated the data: Across the 700 or so repertoires, a later analysis counted tens of millions of unique TCR beta chains, 9 million to 14 million of which were shared by at least two donors. Raw reads were error-corrected and collapsed into unique sequences with a nearest-neighbor algorithm that merged closely related sequences to remove PCR and sequencing errors. Alignment of CDR3 sequences to IMGT reference sequences was used to assign V, D and J gene segments. Each retained sequence needed at least a six-nucleotide match to both a V gene segment and a J gene segment. A rearrangement counted as productive if the CDR3 had no stop codons and remained in frame with V and J, and every other rearrangement counted as non-productive. Following IMGT convention, CDR3 was defined as the stretch from the second conserved V-encoded cysteine to the conserved J-encoded phenylalanine. The earlier analysis of 500 to 600 of the donors excluded sequences that lacked an unambiguous match to a single V gene segment. In an earlier analysis of around 600 of the donors, V segments were called functional above 56.7% productive rearrangements and were called segregating when the between-donor standard deviation exceeded 5%. A statistical classification framework was developed to diagnose cytomegalovirus status using the catalog of TCR beta chain sequences. In a later analysis, V and J genes were assigned by comparing TCR nucleotide sequences against IMGT/GENE-DB human TR gene sequences. Using the TCRdist pipeline, a later analysis assigned CDR3 sequences along with most-parsimonious VDJ recombination scenarios. In a later analysis, each TCR beta chain was defined by its CDR3 amino acid sequence together with its V-gene family, and reads without a unique V-gene family were excluded. In a later analysis, several hundred highly shared, low-generation-probability nucleotide sequences were removed to address suspected cross-contamination and a sequencing artifact. In a later analysis, a clonal expansion index was calculated for each public chain from normalized within-repertoire ranks of inferred template counts. Generation probabilities in a later analysis came from a VDJ recombination model fitted to out-of-frame rearrangements, and those results were checked against IGoR. A later analysis scored TCR-TCR, TCR-HLA and TCR-CMV co-occurrence with hypergeometric tests, applying a repertoire-size bias correction to TCR pairs. In a later analysis, false discovery rates were estimated by permuting HLA or CMV assignments 20 times. In a later analysis, co-occurring TCRs were grouped using DBSCAN, with TCRdist sequence similarity added in when clustering inside HLA-allele-positive subsets. For co-occurrence clustering, repertoires with fewer than 30,000 or more than 120,000 public chains were excluded, along with roughly 5 repertoires with anomalous nucleotide sharing. This is the immuneACCESS table as TCRdb keeps it, with only in-frame sequences that have V and J called. A part of the clones is gone; compared with another copy, unresolved V genes explain less than half, and the rest is unexplained. V, J and clone size are those of that table, while D and trimming were read from the DNA. The sample table lists roughly 200,000 clones, 9.5% of them with a count of one. 1% to 1.5% of the sample goes to the ten largest clones.

The cohort was made up of roughly 670 healthy bone marrow donors. All cohort members were sampled while nominally healthy, although unrecorded immune exposures were likely present. The donor was CMV seropositive and belonged to the group of about 290 seropositive cohort members. Every donor gave a peripheral blood sample, and the peripheral blood mononuclear cells from that sample were used for TCR beta sequencing. The Qiagen DNeasy Blood Extraction Kit was used to extract genomic DNA from the blood cell samples. CDR3 length: 13 amino acids, cysteine to phenylalanine. The only DNA kept is the CDR3, 39 bases in frame from the first base. For CDR1 and CDR2, the germline V gene lists SGHRS and YFSETQ. A distance of 11 bases separates the germline ends of V and J, which lose 0 bases and 8 bases respectively.

The rearrangement joined TRBV5-1 to TRBJ1-1, with TRBD1 tentatively as D gene (5 bases match). The sample was PBMCs. The sequence derives from a woman in her thirties in good health and CMV-seropositive. The CDR3 loop reads CASSLEGSGEAFF. The sequenced DNA is TGCGCCAGCAGCTTGGAAGGGTCAGGGGAAGCTTTCTTT.